The 21 T cell receptor beta chains below were found in one sample sequenced in a study of cytomegalovirus exposure and HLA in healthy donors. Clones were sequenced by immunoSEQ multiplex PCR, and TCRdb holds only the in-frame ones, with some missing. The repertoire holds around 150,000 clones, with just under 85% as singletons. The sequencing input was PBMCs. These receptors were obtained from a young man in good health and CMV-seropositive.

The chain combines TRBV5-1 with TRBJ1-2; tentative D call: TRBD1 (5 bases). Trimming took 4 bases from V and 3 from J, leaving 10 bases between them. Looked up from germline, CDR1 is SGHRS and CDR2 is YFSETQ. There are 13 residues in the CDR3. The CDR3: CASSHDRHYGYTF. The CDR3 coding sequence is TGCGCCAGCAGCCACGACAGACACTATGGCTACACCTTC.

The chain employs TRBV13 and TRBJ2-3, with TRBD1 identical over 9 bases. V shed 4 bases and J 8 bases; nucleotides not matched to a gene: 16. Germline CDR1 and CDR2: PRHDT and FYEKMQ (reference sequence). CDR3 length: 17 amino acids. For the CDR3, the DNA is TGTGCCAGCAGCTCAAACCCGATCCGGGACAGGGTCGGTACGCAGTATTTT. It codes for CASSSNPIRDRVGTQYF.

The chain combines TRBV4-3 with TRBJ2-1; 9 bases agree with TRBD2. The CDR3 spans 16 residues. Germline values: CDR1 LGHNA, CDR2 YSLEER. V lost 5 bases to trimming and J lost 9 bases; unmatched junction nucleotides: 14. CDR3: CASSTRVALLAGEQFF. The CDR3 nucleotides read TGCGCCAGCAGCACCCGAGTCGCCTTACTAGCGGGTGAGCAGTTCTTC.

The genes are TRBV11-3 and TRBJ2-1; TRBD2 matches 8 bases. Per germline, CDR1 SGHNT and CDR2 YENEEA. V was clipped by 5 bases and J by 2 bases; unmatched bases: 8. This CDR3 is built from 16 residues. The CDR3 coding sequence is TGTGCCAGCAGCCCCTACGCGGGGGGCCCCTACAATGAGCAGTTCTTC. This gives the protein CASSPYAGGPYNEQFF.

The CDR3 DNA follows: TGTGCCATCAGAAGCGGGGGGCTCTCCAGTACGCAGTATTTT. Amino acid sequence: CAIRSGGLSSTQYF. The genes are TRBV10-3 and TRBJ2-3; 9 bases match TRBD2. The CDR3 sequence is 14 residues long. Trimming removed 6 bases from V and 8 bases from J; junction bases left unmatched: 9. Germline V lookup: CDR1 ENHRY, CDR2 SYGVKD.

The chain has TRBV19 and TRBJ2-7; 12 bases map to TRBD1. The germline gives CDR1 LNHDA, CDR2 SQIVND (reference sequence). V shed 5 bases and J 7 bases; nucleotides not matched to a gene: 6. CDR3 length: 14 amino acids. The CDR3 here is CASSLGQGAGEQYF. For the CDR3, the DNA is TGTGCCAGTAGTTTGGGACAGGGGGCTGGGGAGCAGTACTTC.

V is TRBV6-5 and J is TRBJ1-1, with D perhaps TRBD1 (6 bases). CDR1 is MNHEY, CDR2 SVGAGI, per germline. Trimming cost V 6 bases and J 6 bases, with 11 bases left between them. The length of the CDR3 is 12 residues. This CDR3 reads CASSYGQSEAFF. CDR3 DNA: TGTGCCAGCAGCTATGGACAGTCTGAAGCTTTCTTT.

The chain links TRBV9 to TRBJ2-1; 15 bases line up with TRBD2. In germline, CDR1 is SGDLS, CDR2 YYNGEE. This CDR3 region has 18 residues. V trimming: 0 bases; J trimming: 8 bases; junction bases outside the gene matches: 9. In DNA, the CDR3 is TGTGCCAGCAGCGTAGGAGGACTAGCGGGGGGGCCGGACGATGAGCAGTTCTTC. Encoded protein: CASSVGGLAGGPDDEQFF.

V and J are TRBV18 and TRBJ2-1; 9 positions agree with TRBD2. CDR1 is KGHSH and CDR2 is LQKENI in the germline V gene. The CDR3 sequence is 17 residues long. The V segment lost 1 base and the J segment 3 bases; nucleotides outside the gene matches: 7. The CDR3 protein is CASSPRERGAYYNEQFF. CDR3 bases: TGTGCCAGCTCACCACGGGAGCGGGGGGCATACTACAATGAGCAGTTCTTC.

V and J are TRBV5-1 and TRBJ2-1; 12 nucleotides match TRBD2. Looked up from germline, CDR1 is SGHRS and CDR2 is YFSETQ. V shed 3 bases and J 0 bases; nucleotides not matched to a gene: 7. The CDR3 extends over 18 amino acids. This CDR3 reads CASSSALAGGSSYNEQFF. CDR3 coding DNA: TGCGCCAGCAGCTCGGCCCTAGCGGGGGGGAGCTCCTACAATGAGCAGTTCTTC.

The chain couples TRBV6-6 to TRBJ1-6; 7 bases line up with TRBD1. Germline V gives CDR1 MNHNY, CDR2 SVGAGI (reference sequence). Germline trimming cut 7 bases from V and 8 bases from J; bases unmatched to any gene: 2. There are 12 residues in the CDR3. CDR3 protein: CASTGQDSPLHF. The CDR3 DNA reads as TGTGCCAGCACCGGACAGGATTCACCCCTCCACTTT.

The genes are TRBV9 and TRBJ2-1; 14 bases agree with TRBD2. The CDR3 sequence is 15 residues long. Germline lookup yields CDR1 SGDLS and CDR2 YYNGEE. The V gene end was trimmed by 3 bases and the J gene end by 10 bases; junction bases not matched to a gene: 6. CDR3 nucleotides: TGTGCCAGCAGCGGAGGACTAGCGGGGGGTACAGAGCAGTTCTTC. It codes for CASSGGLAGGTEQFF.

This chain uses TRBV29-1 with TRBJ1-1; 8 positions agree with TRBD1. The CDR3 has 14 amino acids. V lost 0 bases and J lost 5; bases outside the gene matches: 5. Germline-derived CDR1 and CDR2 are SQVTM and ANQGSEA. CDR3 loop: CSVEDPDRGTEAFF. The CDR3 DNA reads TGCAGCGTTGAAGACCCCGACAGGGGAACTGAAGCTTTCTTT.

The rearrangement joins TRBV10-3 to TRBJ2-7; TRBD2 matches 8 bases. Germline loops: CDR1 ENHRY, CDR2 SYGVKD. The CDR3 is made up of 14 amino acids. Trimming at V came to 4 bases and at J to 3 bases, leaving 5 bases not matched to a gene. CDR3 region: CAISAGAGGYEQYF. CDR3 DNA: TGTGCCATCAGTGCGGGGGCGGGGGGCTACGAGCAGTACTTC.

The rearrangement links TRBV19 to TRBJ1-5; D call uncertain. CDR3 length equals 15 residues. The ends were cut back, 5 bases at V and 7 bases at J, with 18 bases in the middle. CDR1 and CDR2 from the germline V gene are LNHDA and SQIVND (reference sequence). Here the CDR3 DNA reads TGTGCCAGTAGTCTCGACTCTCGGGGTAACCAGCCCCAGCATTTT. The encoded protein is CASSLDSRGNQPQHF.

The V call is TRBV6-5, the J call TRBJ1-2; D remains unclear. V gave up 0 bases and J gave up 5 bases, with 7 bases separating them. Germline CDR1 is MNHEY and CDR2 is SVGAGI. The CDR3 has 13 amino acids. The CDR3 DNA sequence: TGTGCCAGCAGTTACTCCTCCAGATATGGCTACACCTTC. Protein sequence: CASSYSSRYGYTF.

The genes are TRBV27 and TRBJ1-1; 9 nucleotides match TRBD1. The CDR3 has 15 residues. V was pared by 5 bases and J by 1 base, with 5 bases of the junction left unmatched. Germline CDR1 and CDR2: MNHEY and SMNVEV (reference sequence). The CDR3 nucleotides are TGTGCCAGCAGTGGGGGACAGGGAAGGAACACTGAAGCTTTCTTT. Protein sequence: CASSGGQGRNTEAFF.

V gene TRBV9 combines with J gene TRBJ2-3; tentatively, D is TRBD2 (7 bases). In germline, CDR1 is SGDLS, CDR2 YYNGEE. This CDR3 spans 15 amino acids. V lost 3 bases and J 1 base, leaving 12 bases between the germline ends. The CDR3 DNA sequence: TGTGCCAGCAGCGACGGGGGGCGGGGCACAGATACGCAGTATTTT. Residues: CASSDGGRGTDTQYF. Full variable domain (missing parts from reference TRBV9 and TRBJ2-3): DSGVTQTPKHLITATGQRVTLRCSPRSGDLSVYWYQQSLDQGLQFLIQYYNGEERAKGNILERFSAQQFPDLHSELNLSSLELGDSALYFCASSDGGRGTDTQYFGPGTRLTVL.

The gene calls are TRBV30 and TRBJ2-7; a possible D gene is TRBD2 (7 bases). The germline V gene has CDR1 GTSNPN and CDR2 SVGIG (reference sequence). CDR3 length: 12 residues. V lost 3 bases, J lost 4 bases, and 10 bases lay in between. The CDR3 loop is CAWRQGGYEQYF. CDR3 sequence (DNA): TGTGCCTGGAGACAGGGAGGGTACGAGCAGTACTTC.

This clone was counted only a few times. The chain is built from TRBV27 and TRBJ2-7; no reliable D call. The CDR3 spans 15 residues. Germline values: CDR1 MNHEY, CDR2 SMNVEV (reference sequence). V was pared by 4 bases and J by 1 base, with 14 bases between. This CDR3 reads CASSSYLAKSYEQYF. The DNA of the CDR3 is TGTGCCAGCAGTTCGTACTTAGCTAAGTCCTACGAGCAGTACTTC.

The gene calls are TRBV6-5 and TRBJ2-3, with D uncertain. The CDR3 has 15 residues. V gave up 0 bases and J gave up 0 bases, with 7 bases separating them. Germline V gene lookup returns CDR1 MNHEY and CDR2 SVGAGI. DNA for the CDR3: TGTGCCAGCAGTTACTCGATAGCTAGCACAGATACGCAGTATTTT. Its protein is CASSYSIASTDTQYF.